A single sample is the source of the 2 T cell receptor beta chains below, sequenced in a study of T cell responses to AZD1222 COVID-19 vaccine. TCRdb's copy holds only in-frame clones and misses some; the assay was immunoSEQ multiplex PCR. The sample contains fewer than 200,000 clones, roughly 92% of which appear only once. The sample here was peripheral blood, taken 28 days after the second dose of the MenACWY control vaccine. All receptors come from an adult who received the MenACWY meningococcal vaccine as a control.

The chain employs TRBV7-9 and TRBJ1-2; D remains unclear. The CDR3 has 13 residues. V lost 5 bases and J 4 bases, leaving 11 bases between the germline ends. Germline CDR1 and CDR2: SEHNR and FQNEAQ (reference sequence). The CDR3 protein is CASSPGASYGYTF. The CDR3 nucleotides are TGTGCCAGCAGCCCCGGAGCTTCCTATGGCTACACCTTC. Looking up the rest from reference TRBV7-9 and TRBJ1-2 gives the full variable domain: DTGVSQNPRHKITKRGQNVTFRCDPISEHNRLYWYRQTLGQGPEFLTYFQNEAQLEKSRLLSDRFSAERPKGSFSTLEIQRTEQGDSAMYLCASSPGASYGYTFGSGTRLTVV.

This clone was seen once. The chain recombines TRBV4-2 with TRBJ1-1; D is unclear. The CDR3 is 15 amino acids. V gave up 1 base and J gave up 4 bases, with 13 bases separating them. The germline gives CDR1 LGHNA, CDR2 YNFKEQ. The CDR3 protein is CASSQVLGLSTEAFF. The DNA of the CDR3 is TGTGCCAGCAGCCAAGTGTTGGGTCTAAGCACTGAAGCTTTCTTT.